This TCR beta chain emerged from a study of cytomegalovirus exposure and HLA in healthy donors. This clone came up a few times. The antigen is not known. In the PCR, 60 Vbeta and 13 Jbeta primers were used. The table came from immunoSEQ multiplex PCR; TCRdb's copy has only in-frame clones and leaves some out. The data show around 270,000 clones, about 80% seen once. The V end was cut by 2 bases, the J end by 6 bases, with 14 bases between. CDR1 MDHEN and CDR2 SYDVKM come from the germline V gene. CDR3 length: 15 residues. Study-wide findings and caveats: The analysis excluded some indistinguishable V segments, including TRBV6-2 and TRBV6-3. The likely explanation for a cluster of highly shared sequence variants was sequencing artifact. A classifier reportedly called cytomegalovirus status with high sensitivity and specificity. Later on, a genetic analysis was performed. It linked a missense variant in DCLRE1C with V- and J-gene trimming of TCR beta.

The chain links TRBV28 to TRBJ1-5, with D possibly TRBD1 on 5 matching bases. Sequencing input: PBMCs. This receptor was identified in a girl aged 2-10 years in good health and CMV-seronegative. CDR3 in amino acids: CASSLITGGSQPQHF. The DNA of the CDR3 is TGTGCCAGCAGTTTAATTACGGGGGGGAGTCAGCCCCAGCATTTT.